These 21 T cell receptor beta chains were sequenced from one sample in a study of cytomegalovirus exposure and HLA in healthy donors. This PCR relied on a set of 60 Vbeta primers and 13 Jbeta primers. Method: immunoSEQ multiplex PCR; TCRdb's copy keeps in-frame clones and lacks some. The sample yields some 77,000 clones, around three quarters seen once. Sequenced input: PBMCs. Receptors were obtained from a woman between 35 and 50 years old in good health and CMV-seronegative.

The chain has TRBV27 and TRBJ1-4; D is perhaps TRBD1 (6 bases). The CDR3 contains 16 residues. Germline V gene data show CDR1 as MNHEY and CDR2 as SMNVEV (reference sequence). V was trimmed by 5 bases and J by 1 base, leaving 14 bases between them. The CDR3 reads CASSPREGVTNEKLFF. As DNA, the CDR3 is TGTGCCAGCAGTCCCCGAGAGGGGGTAACTAATGAAAAACTGTTTTTT.

The gene calls are TRBV29-1 and TRBJ1-1; D remains unclear. V shed 8 bases and J shed 4 bases, with 20 bases lying between them. Germline V gene sequence: CDR1 SQVTM, CDR2 ANQGSEA. This CDR3 is 14 amino acids long. The CDR3 bases are TGCAGCTCAGACGGGGTGTCTGTGAGCACTGAAGCTTTCTTT. Translating gives CSSDGVSVSTEAFF.

At least ten counts were recorded for this clone. The genes are TRBV28 and TRBJ1-4; 10 positions match TRBD1. V was clipped by 6 bases and J by 14 bases; unmatched bases: 15. The CDR3 totals 15 residues. Germline CDR1 reads MDHEN; CDR2 reads SYDVKM. The CDR3 here is CASRPPGTGAWDLFF. DNA of the CDR3: TGTGCCAGCAGGCCCCCCGGGACAGGGGCATGGGATCTGTTTTTT.

This sequence joins TRBV5-1 and TRBJ2-4; TRBD1 is a possible D gene (5 bases). V was cut by 0 bases and J by 1 base, with 8 bases left in between. Germline values: CDR1 SGHRS, CDR2 YFSETQ. The CDR3 contains 15 residues. CDR3 in amino acids: CASSLGAGAKNIQYF. The CDR3 bases are TGCGCCAGCAGCTTGGGGGCAGGGGCCAAAAACATTCAGTACTTC.

A remark on this clone: Given a much more abundant clone one base away, this may be a read error. The V call is TRBV7-2, the J call TRBJ2-1; tentative D call: TRBD2 (5 bases). V was pared by 2 bases and J by 0 bases, with 8 bases between. The V gene's germline CDR1 is SGHTA and CDR2 FQGNSA. There are 15 residues in the CDR3. CDR3 protein: CASSLLAGSYNEQFF. The CDR3 nucleotides read TGTGCCAGCAGCTTACTGGCGGGCTCCTACAATGAGCAGTTCTTC.

The chain joins TRBV7-3 to TRBJ2-3, with 14 bases aligning to TRBD2. Germline values: CDR1 SGHTA, CDR2 FQGTGA. CDR3 length: 18 amino acids. Trimming removed 4 bases from V and 6 bases from J; junction bases left unmatched: 12. This CDR3 reads CASSSGSWGLAGADTQYF. For the CDR3, the DNA is TGTGCCAGCAGCTCTGGGTCCTGGGGACTAGCGGGGGCCGATACGCAGTATTTT.

The rearrangement links TRBV5-8 to TRBJ2-1, with 11 bases lining up with TRBD2. CDR1 SGHTS and CDR2 YDEGEE come from the germline V gene. This CDR3 has 15 residues. J gave up 8 bases and V 4 bases, and 8 bases lay outside the gene matches. CDR3 loop: CASSLRLAGRHEQFF. The CDR3 nucleotides are TGTGCCAGCAGCCTACGACTAGCGGGGCGGCATGAGCAGTTCTTC.

This clone occurred a few times. The chain combines TRBV5-1 with TRBJ1-2; D is unclear. Trimming cost V 0 bases and J 3 bases, with 9 bases left between them. CDR1 and CDR2 (germline): SGHRS, YFSETQ. This CDR3 is built from 14 residues. The CDR3 sequence is CASSLVTAYYGYTF. The CDR3 nucleotides are TGCGCCAGCAGCTTGGTCACAGCCTACTATGGCTACACCTTC.

The genes are TRBV2 and TRBJ2-3, with 10 bases that match TRBD1. Germline CDR1 is SNHLY and CDR2 is FYNNEI. This CDR3 contains 18 residues. V was clipped by 5 bases and J by 8 bases; unmatched bases: 19. CDR3 nucleotide sequence: TGTGCCAGCAGTCTTTCCATTTGGGACAGGGGCTCACCGGTTACGCAGTATTTT. Its translation is CASSLSIWDRGSPVTQYF.

The CDR3, as DNA: TGTGCCAGCAGCTTAGGTTCATGGAAACCGGGACTAGAATCCACCGGGGAGCTGTTTTTT. It codes for CASSLGSWKPGLESTGELFF. This rearrangement joins TRBV11-3 to TRBJ2-2; TRBD2 aligns across 8 bases. In germline, CDR1 is SGHNT, CDR2 YENEEA. The CDR3 totals 20 residues. Trimming cost V 1 base and J 4 bases; bases outside gene matches: 17.

The V and J genes are TRBV18 and TRBJ1-1; 9 nucleotides align to TRBD1. Germline loops: CDR1 KGHSH, CDR2 LQKENI. The V and J ends lost 0 bases and 4 bases, in that order; junction bases with no gene match: 6. The length of the CDR3 is 16 residues. The CDR3 here is CASSPPGTGRLTEAFF. The CDR3 region has the DNA TGTGCCAGCTCACCACCGGGGACAGGGCGCCTCACTGAAGCTTTCTTT.

The chain uses TRBV7-9 and TRBJ2-3, with D possibly TRBD2 on 6 matching bases. The V and J ends lost 2 bases and 4 bases respectively, with 13 bases between them. This CDR3 has 15 residues. Germline V gene sequence: CDR1 SEHNR, CDR2 FQNEAQ (reference sequence). CDR3 region: CASSLRGLSPDTQYF. The CDR3 DNA reads as TGTGCCAGCAGCTTAAGGGGACTCTCCCCAGATACGCAGTATTTT.

This chain joins TRBV27 and TRBJ1-5; D uncertain. Germline assignment: CDR1 MNHEY and CDR2 SMNVEV (reference sequence). This CDR3 region has 15 residues. Between the trimmed V and J ends, which lost 5 bases and 5 bases, there was a span of 16 bases. The CDR3 DNA reads as TGTGCCAGCAGTCCCCGGACGGGAGTCTATCAGCCCCAGCATTTT. Protein sequence: CASSPRTGVYQPQHF.

V and J are TRBV10-3 and TRBJ1-2; tentatively, D is TRBD1 (6 bases). V lost 8 bases, J lost 6 bases, and 19 bases lay in between. CDR3 length: 14 amino acids. Germline lookup yields CDR1 ENHRY and CDR2 SYGVKD. The CDR3 DNA follows: TGTGCCATCGAGTCGGCAGGGGAAAACCATGGCTACACCTTC. It specifies CAIESAGENHGYTF.

The V and J genes are TRBV18 and TRBJ1-1; 7 bases agree with TRBD1. Unmatched junction bases numbered 10, after V lost 4 bases and J lost 2 bases. CDR3 length: 16 residues. The germline V gene encodes CDR1 KGHSH and CDR2 LQKENI. For the CDR3, the DNA is TGTGCCAGCTCACAATCGAACAGGGGAATAAACACTGAAGCTTTCTTT. This sequence encodes CASSQSNRGINTEAFF.

This rearrangement joins TRBV7-2 to TRBJ2-3; possibly TRBD2 for D (6 bases). The germline CDR1 and CDR2 sequences are SGHTA and FQGNSA. Trimming stripped 2 bases from V and 8 bases from J, with 17 bases between. This CDR3 spans 15 amino acids. In DNA form, the CDR3 reads TGTGCCAGCAGCTTATCGGTAGCGACAGCGGGTACGCAGTATTTT. Translated, it gives CASSLSVATAGTQYF.

A single count supports this clone. The chain uses TRBV30 and TRBJ1-5, with D perhaps TRBD1 (5 bases). The V end lost 0 bases, the J end lost 6 bases, and 15 bases lay between the germline ends. The CDR3 runs to 15 residues. The germline gives CDR1 GTSNPN, CDR2 SVGIG (reference sequence). The chain's CDR3 is CAWSVPGGEGQPQHF. In nucleotides, the CDR3 is TGTGCCTGGAGTGTACCGGGGGGAGAGGGTCAGCCCCAGCATTTT.

This clone was recorded once. This chain links TRBV11-2 with TRBJ1-1, with 9 bases that match TRBD1. CDR1 and CDR2 from the germline V gene are SGHAT and FQNNGV. V shed 2 bases, J shed 5 bases, and the junction held 12 bases outside the gene matches. The CDR3 contains 17 residues. CDR3 nucleotide sequence: TGTGCCAGCAGCTTAAGGTATTCAGGGACAGGGCGGACTGAAGCTTTCTTT. As protein: CASSLRYSGTGRTEAFF.

This chain uses TRBV7-2 with TRBJ2-1, with D tentatively TRBD1 (5 bases). CDR1 is SGHTA and CDR2 is FQGNSA in the germline V gene. CDR3 length: 15 residues. Trimming took off 3 bases at V and 0 bases at J, with 9 bases between the two ends. CDR3 bases: TGTGCCAGCAGCTTTCAGGGAAGCTCCTACAATGAGCAGTTCTTC. Residues: CASSFQGSSYNEQFF.

This chain uses TRBV7-8 with TRBJ1-2, with TRBD1 identical over 7 bases. This CDR3 is 15 amino acids long. Germline CDR1 reads SGHVS; CDR2 reads FQNEAQ. Unmatched junction bases numbered 5, after V lost 4 bases and J lost 0 bases. The CDR3 spells CASSWRDSTNYGYTF. CDR3 bases: TGTGCCAGCAGCTGGAGGGACAGTACTAACTATGGCTACACCTTC.

A few counts support this clone. In nucleotides, the CDR3 is TGTGCCAGCAGCTTAGAAGAAGGGGGCTACTACAATGAGCAGTTCTTC. Its protein is CASSLEEGGYYNEQFF. The chain is built from TRBV7-9 and TRBJ2-1, with TRBD1 matching over 7 bases. This CDR3 region has 16 residues. Germline V CDR1 and CDR2: SEHNR, FQNEAQ (reference sequence). The junction had 6 bases not matched to a gene; V was cut back by 1 base and J by 3 bases.